The 10 T cell receptor beta chains presented below share a single source sample, sequenced in a study of OX40 agonist ivuxolimab in advanced cancers. TCRdb keeps only in-frame clones here, not all; method: immunoSEQ multiplex PCR. The sample yields more than 45,000 clones, roughly 88% seen once. The sequenced sample was CD4+ or CD8+ T cells sorted from blood, obtained in a trial of the OX40 agonist ivuxolimab. These TCRs come from an adult with an advanced solid tumor such as melanoma, head and neck, liver or kidney cancer.

This clone occurred once. Here the CDR3 reads CASSFDRENYEQYF. The CDR3 DNA reads as TGCGCCAGCAGCTTTGACAGGGAGAACTACGAGCAGTACTTC. The chain couples TRBV5-1 to TRBJ2-7; TRBD1 aligns across 7 bases. The CDR3 spans 14 residues. Trimming took 2 bases from V and 3 from J; bases not matched to a gene: 5. Germline CDR1 reads SGHRS; CDR2 reads YFSETQ.

The genes are TRBV6-1 and TRBJ2-3; either TRBD1 or TRBD2 may fit D (6 bases each). The CDR3 loop spans 14 amino acids. Germline V gene data show CDR1 as MNHNS and CDR2 as SASEGT. Trimming shortened V by 7 bases and J by 2 bases, and 13 bases separated the two germline ends. Here the CDR3 DNA reads TGTGCCAGCACCCGAAGGGGGGACACAGATACGCAGTATTTT. Translation: CASTRRGDTDTQYF.

Notes on this clone: Other nucleotide sequences in the sample specify the same CDR3. This chain joins TRBV7-9 and TRBJ1-2, with no clear D. Germline CDR1 is SEHNR and CDR2 is FQNEAQ (reference sequence). V was trimmed by 0 bases and J by 4 bases, leaving 3 bases between them. This CDR3 contains 12 residues. CDR3 loop: CASSLAGYGYTF. CDR3 bases: TGTGCCAGCAGCTTAGCGGGCTATGGCTACACCTTC.

This clone has just one count. The chain is built from TRBV10-1 and TRBJ2-1, with D uncertain. The V end was cut by 10 bases, the J end by 8 bases, with 24 bases between. Per germline, CDR1 WNHNN and CDR2 SYGVQD (reference sequence). This CDR3 has 15 residues. In DNA form, the CDR3 reads TGCGCCACGTCCCCCCCGCAGAGTCAAAGCGATGAGCAGTTCTTC. Encoded protein: CATSPPQSQSDEQFF.

The chain is built from TRBV7-9 and TRBJ2-3; D is uncertain. The CDR3 runs to 14 residues. The germline gives CDR1 SEHNR, CDR2 FQNEAQ (reference sequence). The germline V and J ends were trimmed by 4 bases and 2 bases, with 10 bases remaining between them. CDR3 in DNA: TGTGCCAGCAGCTCCAAAACTACCACAGATACGCAGTATTTT. It is translated as CASSSKTTTDTQYF.

J is TRBJ2-1 and V is TRBV5-1, with unresolved D. CDR1 SGHRS and CDR2 YFSETQ come from the germline V gene. The CDR3 is 13 amino acids. V was clipped by 0 bases and J by 9 bases, with 10 bases between them. The CDR3 loop is CASSLDGRSEQFF. CDR3 in DNA: TGCGCCAGCAGCTTGGACGGGCGTAGTGAGCAGTTCTTC.

This clone appeared a single time. The chain combines TRBV19 with TRBJ2-1, with 8 bases matching TRBD2. Germline V CDR1 and CDR2: LNHDA, SQIVND (reference sequence). After removal of 6 bases from V and 7 bases from J, the junction contained 8 bases not matched to a gene. The CDR3 is made up of 14 amino acids. CDR3 coding DNA: TGTGCCAGTAGAGTGCGCCGGGAGGGGAATGAGCAGTTCTTC. Its protein product is CASRVRREGNEQFF.

This clone came up once. The chain uses TRBV10-2 and TRBJ1-2, with D possibly being TRBD1 (5 bases). Germline V gene data show CDR1 as WSHSY and CDR2 as SAAADI. There are 12 residues in the CDR3. Trimming removed 6 bases at V and 3 bases at J, with 8 bases between. CDR3 nucleotide sequence: TGCGCCAGCAGGCTGACAGACTATGGCTACACCTTC. It encodes CASRLTDYGYTF.

As regards this clone: The sample contains more than one DNA sequence encoding this CDR3. The V call is TRBV27, the J call TRBJ2-7, with 9 bases identical to TRBD1. Germline-derived CDR1 and CDR2 are MNHEY and SMNVEV (reference sequence). Unmatched junction bases numbered 1, after V lost 4 bases and J lost 0 bases. The CDR3 spans 14 residues. The CDR3: CASSSGQGSYEQYF. The CDR3 bases are TGTGCCAGCAGTTCGGGACAGGGCTCCTACGAGCAGTACTTC.

The gene calls are TRBV18 and TRBJ1-5; 7 nucleotides line up with TRBD1. The CDR3 has 15 amino acids. CDR1 is KGHSH, CDR2 LQKENI, per germline. With V trimmed by 1 base and J by 4 bases, 4 bases remained unmatched. The CDR3 region has the DNA TGTGCCAGCTCACCACTCACAGGGGAAAATCAGCCCCAGCATTTT. As protein: CASSPLTGENQPQHF.